Listed below are T cell receptor beta chains from one sample, sequenced in a study of CD8+ T cells in alopecia areata. TCRdb's table, derived via immunoSEQ multiplex PCR, lists solely in-frame clones and lacks some. The sample lists approximately 160,000 clones, approximately 57% occurring once. Sequences were derived from CD4+ T cells sorted from blood, sampled at week 24, from a patient treated with tofacitinib. The receptors come from a human donor with alopecia areata. The CDR3 runs from the conserved cysteine through the conserved F or W. A D gene is named only where the DNA matches it firmly. Clone size is not always given. Where it is, it says once, few, many or a class for expanded clones.

v_gene,j_gene,d_gene,abundance,CDR3nt,CDR3aa
TRBV9,TRBJ2-7,NA,NA,TGTGCCAGCAGCGTAGGGGACCACACGTGGCAGTACTTC,CASSVGDHTWQYF
TRBV7-2,TRBJ2-3,NA,NA,TGTGCCAGCAGCGCCTCCTTCACAGATACGCAGTATTTT,CASSASFTDTQYF
TRBV7-3,TRBJ2-5,TRBD1,NA,TGTGCCACCAACCCTCCCCAGGGGGCGTTTGAGACCCAGTACTTC,CATNPPQGAFETQYF
TRBV7-2,TRBJ1-5,NA,NA,TGTGCCAGCAGCTTAGTGGGTAATAGCAATCAGCCCCAGCATTTT,CASSLVGNSNQPQHF
TRBV19,TRBJ2-2,NA,NA,TGTGCTACGCACACAGGGAGGACCGGGGAGCTGTTTTTT,CATHTGRTGELFF
TRBV30,TRBJ2-3,NA,NA,TGTGCCTGGAGTCCTACGGGGGATACGCAGTATTTT,CAWSPTGDTQYF
TRBV30,TRBJ1-2,NA,NA,TGTGCCTGGAGCGTATCCCGGACATCGTATGGCTACACCTTC,CAWSVSRTSYGYTF
TRBV4-1,TRBJ2-5,TRBD2,NA,TGCGCCAGCAGCCGTAGGACTAGCGGGCAAGAGACCCAGTACTTC,CASSRRTSGQETQYF
TRBV30,TRBJ1-1,TRBD1,few,TGTGCCGGACAGGGCAACTCTGAAGCTTTCTTT,CAGQGNSEAFF
TRBV30,TRBJ1-5,NA,NA,TGTGCCTGGAGTGTAGGTTATAGCAATCAGCCCCAGCATTTT,CAWSVGYSNQPQHF
TRBV29-1,TRBJ2-7,NA,few,TGCAGCGTTGAAGATTTCGGCTACGAGCAGTACTTC,CSVEDFGYEQYF
TRBV30,TRBJ2-2,NA,NA,TGTGCCTGGAGCCCCTTTGGGACGGTGAACACCGGGGAGCTGTTTTTT,CAWSPFGTVNTGELFF
TRBV7-2,TRBJ1-1,TRBD1,NA,TGTGCCAGCAGCCCCCTGACAGGGCTTACTGAAGCTTTCTTT,CASSPLTGLTEAFF
TRBV29-1,TRBJ1-5,TRBD1,NA,TGCAGCGTCGCCTCGGGGGGACAGTCCGGTCAGCCCCAGCATTTT,CSVASGGQSGQPQHF
TRBV14,TRBJ1-5,NA,few,TGTGCCAGCAGCCAACAAGGACTGTGGAAGGTCAATCAGCCCCAGCATTTT,CASSQQGLWKVNQPQHF
TRBV6-6,TRBJ2-1,NA,NA,TGTGCCAGCAACCTTTTGGGTGAGCAGTTCTTC,CASNLLGEQFF
TRBV14,TRBJ2-7,NA,NA,TGTGCCAGCAGCCAAGTGGTATCGGCCAACTACGAGCAGTACTTC,CASSQVVSANYEQYF
TRBV25-1,TRBJ1-5,NA,NA,TGTGCCAGCAGTGAGACAGGAATCAATCAGCCCCAGCATTTT,CASSETGINQPQHF
TRBV2,TRBJ1-2,NA,NA,TGTGCCAGCAGTAAGGAACAGGGAAACTATGGCTACACCTTC,CASSKEQGNYGYTF
TRBV5-1,TRBJ2-7,TRBD1,few,TGCGCCAGCAGCTCCCTACAGGGGCTCGAGCAGTACTTC,CASSSLQGLEQYF
TRBV2,TRBJ2-3,TRBD2,NA,TGTGCCAGCAGCCCCGGACTAGCGGGGGCAGATACGCAGTATTTT,CASSPGLAGADTQYF
TRBV30,TRBJ1-2,NA,NA,TGTGCCTGGAGTCAAGCCGGGGCTCACTATGGCTACACCTTC,CAWSQAGAHYGYTF